Many counts were recorded for the clone carrying this TCR beta chain. The data were taken from a study of molecular identifiers for immune sequencing clone quantification. V was clipped by 0 bases and J by 2 bases, with 14 bases between them. This CDR3 spans 16 amino acids. Germline loops: CDR1 MGHRA, CDR2 YSYEKL. Naive CD8 libraries were made from 20,000 to 1,000,000 sorted cells, and they used 10%, 30% or 50% RNA. TCRdb re-called the PCR reads with MiXCR, one entry per CDR3 protein. The sample shows hundreds of thousands of distinct CDR3 sequences, 25% of them seen only once. Sequences were obtained from naive CD8+ T cells from blood, with Jurkat cell RNA spiked in. The subset here: FACS-sorted CD8+CD4-CCR7+CD45RA+ naive T cells. The chain employs TRBV4-1 and TRBJ2-7; the D is unclear. The source is a human donor in good health. Some libraries in this study had Jurkat cell RNA spiked in. CDR3 loop: CASSQDRMSSTYEQYF. The DNA for the CDR3 is TGCGCCAGCAGCCAAGATCGTATGAGCAGCACCTACGAGCAGTACTTC.